A single sample gave rise to the 25 T cell receptor beta chains below, sequenced in a study of blood T cells in healthy people across ages. Primed by a sample-barcoded 5' primer and a J-beta primer mix, a second PCR proceeded for 7 to 11 cycles. Each CDR3 protein gets one entry after TCRdb re-called the 5' RACE reads with MiXCR. The sample contains around 1,500,000 distinct CDR3 sequences, 28% of which appear only once. The sample taken for sequencing was blood. The source is a woman in her thirties in good health.

This sequence joins TRBV11-2 and TRBJ1-2; a weak D match, TRBD1 (5 bases). The length of the CDR3 is 15 residues. The germline V gene has CDR1 SGHAT and CDR2 FQNNGV. Trimming cost V 5 bases and J 3 bases, with 16 bases left between them. CDR3 bases: TGTGCCAGCAGCGATTTTTTCGGGGACGACTATGGCTACACCTTC. It codes for CASSDFFGDDYGYTF.

The chain carries TRBV28 and TRBJ2-3; TRBD1 matches at 8 bases. The CDR3 has 15 residues. Trimming at V came to 6 bases and at J to 3 bases, leaving 8 bases not matched to a gene. The germline V gene encodes CDR1 MDHEN and CDR2 SYDVKM. CDR3: CASRSQGGATDTQYF. For the CDR3, the DNA is TGTGCCAGCAGATCACAGGGGGGCGCTACAGATACGCAGTATTTT.

This chain uses TRBV4-2 with TRBJ2-5, with 11 bases lining up with TRBD1. The CDR3 covers 16 residues. From germline, CDR1 is LGHNA and CDR2 YNFKEQ. Trimming took 0 bases from V and 0 from J; bases not matched to a gene: 0. The CDR3 protein is CASSQEGQGDQETQYF. The CDR3 region has the DNA TGTGCCAGCAGCCAAGAGGGACAGGGGGACCAAGAGACCCAGTACTTC.

The chain is built from TRBV3-1 and TRBJ2-1; tentatively, D is TRBD1 (5 bases). CDR1 LGHDT and CDR2 YNNKEL come from the germline V gene (reference sequence). The CDR3 runs to 14 residues. V was shortened by 4 bases and J by 10 bases, with 17 bases between the two germline ends. The CDR3 coding sequence is TGTGCCAGCAGCCTGCACTCGGACACCGAGGAGCAGTTCTTC. This gives the protein CASSLHSDTEEQFF.

This clonotype appeared many times. The chain joins TRBV9 to TRBJ2-3; D uncertain. Per the germline V gene, CDR1 is SGDLS and CDR2 is YYNGEE. Trimming took 3 bases from V and 3 from J, leaving 5 bases between them. The CDR3 contains 12 residues. The CDR3 nucleotides read TGTGCCAGCAGCGCCATGACAGATACGCAGTATTTT. Encoded protein: CASSAMTDTQYF.

The chain has TRBV4-1 and TRBJ2-7; D is possibly TRBD1 (6 bases). V shed 2 bases and J shed 4 bases, with 12 bases lying between them. CDR1 MGHRA and CDR2 YSYEKL come from the germline V gene. The CDR3 has 14 residues. In nucleotides, the CDR3 is TGCGCCAGCAGCCAACCCTCCAGGGGTTACGAGCAGTACTTC. Translated: CASSQPSRGYEQYF.

The chain recombines TRBV7-9 with TRBJ1-1, with D maybe TRBD1 (6 bases). This CDR3 region has 15 residues. Trimming took 5 bases from V and 1 from J, leaving 14 bases between them. Germline V CDR1 and CDR2: SEHNR, FQNEAQ (reference sequence). CDR3 DNA: TGTGCCAGCAGCCCTCTCTCGGACAGGAACACTGAAGCTTTCTTT. This sequence encodes CASSPLSDRNTEAFF.

This clonotype was seen repeatedly, ten times or more. This sequence joins TRBV5-6 and TRBJ2-1, with a weak D call TRBD1 (6 bases). V was trimmed by 5 bases and J by 2 bases, leaving 14 bases between them. The CDR3 extends over 15 amino acids. Germline lookup yields CDR1 SGHDT and CDR2 YYEEEE. In nucleotides, the CDR3 is TGTGCCAGCAGGGAACCAGGGGAAACCTACAATGAGCAGTTCTTC. This translates into CASREPGETYNEQFF.

This clonotype was counted only a few times. The rearrangement joins TRBV7-2 to TRBJ2-1; TRBD2 matches 11 bases. V shed 5 bases and J 4 bases; nucleotides not matched to a gene: 4. Germline values: CDR1 SGHTA, CDR2 FQGNSA. CDR3 length: 15 residues. The DNA for the CDR3 is TGTGCCAGCAGCACTAGCGGGAGTTATTACAATGAGCAGTTCTTC. It is translated as CASSTSGSYYNEQFF.

This chain joins TRBV11-2 and TRBJ2-6; the D is unclear. CDR1 is SGHAT, CDR2 FQNNGV, per germline. Trimming pared 4 bases from V and 0 bases from J, leaving 13 bases between. This CDR3 spans 17 amino acids. CDR3 protein: CASSSAPFNSGANVLTF. CDR3 nucleotides: TGTGCCAGCAGCTCTGCCCCCTTTAACTCTGGGGCCAACGTCCTGACTTTC.

This clonotype was seen a handful of times. The chain couples TRBV28 to TRBJ1-5; no clear D. Trimming removed 4 bases at V and 4 bases at J, with 11 bases between. CDR1 is MDHEN, CDR2 SYDVKM, per germline. The CDR3 is 14 amino acids. CDR3 bases: TGTGCCAGCAGTTCCCCGAGCAGTAATCAGCCCCAGCATTTT. Translated: CASSSPSSNQPQHF.

Concerning this clonotype itself: This may arise from a read error, as a much more abundant clone is one base away. The rearrangement joins TRBV5-1 to TRBJ1-2, with D perhaps TRBD1 (5 bases). Germline lookup yields CDR1 SGHRS and CDR2 YFSETQ. CDR3 size: 14 residues. Trimming stripped 3 bases from V and 2 bases from J, with 11 bases between. The CDR3 DNA follows: TGCGCCAGCAGCTGGGACGGCAGGAACTATGGCTACACCTTC. Translation: CASSWDGRNYGYTF.

Ten or more counts support this clonotype. The chain employs TRBV29-1 and TRBJ2-5, with 10 positions matching TRBD2. After removal of 8 bases from V and 2 bases from J, the junction contained 8 bases not matched to a gene. Germline V gene sequence: CDR1 SQVTM, CDR2 ANQGSEA. The CDR3 sequence is 14 residues long. The CDR3 nucleotides are TGCAGCTCCTCGGGACTAGCGTATCAAGAGACCCAGTACTTC. As protein: CSSSGLAYQETQYF.

The table lists this clonotype with many counts. The V and J genes are TRBV6-5 and TRBJ2-7; 8 bases are a match to TRBD1. Trimming removed 4 bases from V and 5 bases from J; junction bases left unmatched: 4. The CDR3 covers 13 residues. Germline V gene lookup returns CDR1 MNHEY and CDR2 SVGAGI. The CDR3 DNA is TGTGCCAGCAGTTCCGGGACAGGAGACGAGCAGTACTTC. Its translation is CASSSGTGDEQYF.

In its sample, this clonotype was seen a few times. The chain recombines TRBV18 with TRBJ2-1, with TRBD2 identical over 8 bases. The CDR3 runs 16 residues. Unmatched junction bases numbered 15, after V lost 6 bases and J lost 8 bases. Germline CDR1 KGHSH, CDR2 LQKENI. The CDR3 nucleotides read TGTGCCAGCTCTCGTCTTTCGGGAGGGAGGATGGATGAGCAGTTCTTC. It codes for CASSRLSGGRMDEQFF.

The chain has TRBV3-1 and TRBJ2-1, with D possibly being TRBD1 or TRBD2 (5 bases each). The germline V and J ends were trimmed by 1 base and 8 bases, with 15 bases remaining between them. The CDR3 covers 15 residues. CDR1 LGHDT and CDR2 YNNKEL come from the germline V gene (reference sequence). CDR3 in DNA: TGTGCCAGCAGCCAAGGTCTCAGGGTGAGGGATGAGCAGTTCTTC. Translating it yields CASSQGLRVRDEQFF.

This clonotype was found many times. The chain carries TRBV7-9 and TRBJ2-7; D tentatively reads TRBD1 or TRBD2 (6 bases each). Looked up from germline, CDR1 is SEHNR and CDR2 is FQNEAQ (reference sequence). The CDR3 covers 14 residues. Deletions cut 6 bases from V and 2 bases from J, with 14 bases between. CDR3 loop: CASRPPGATYEQYF. CDR3 nucleotides: TGTGCCAGCAGGCCCCCGGGGGCAACCTACGAGCAGTACTTC.

This clonotype has more than one count but fewer than ten. This rearrangement joins TRBV7-2 to TRBJ2-1, with no clear D. V lost 1 base and J lost 12, with 13 bases in between. CDR1 SGHTA and CDR2 FQGNSA come from the germline V gene. The CDR3 is 13 amino acids. CDR3 coding DNA: TGTGCCAGCAGCTTAGAACAGTGGGTAGGGCAGTTCTTC. This codes for CASSLEQWVGQFF.

This sequence joins TRBV11-2 and TRBJ1-2; D is perhaps TRBD1 (6 bases). Germline V gene data show CDR1 as SGHAT and CDR2 as FQNNGV. This CDR3 has 14 residues. Trimming took 0 bases from V and 5 from J, leaving 10 bases between them. CDR3 sequence: CASSLEAQGYGYTF. The CDR3 DNA reads TGTGCCAGCAGCTTAGAGGCACAGGGTTATGGCTACACCTTC.

This clonotype was picked up a small number of times. The chain recombines TRBV6-5 with TRBJ1-4, with D hard to call. CDR1 and CDR2 from the germline V gene are MNHEY and SVGAGI. The CDR3 extends over 18 amino acids. Trimming took 2 bases from V and 0 from J, leaving 16 bases between them. CDR3 amino acids: CASSYASFGAATNEKLFF. CDR3 nucleotides: TGTGCCAGCAGTTACGCCTCCTTTGGCGCTGCAACTAATGAAAAACTGTTTTTT.

Only a few counts were recorded for this clonotype. The chain combines TRBV18 with TRBJ2-1, with a weak D call TRBD2 (6 bases). Germline V gene lookup returns CDR1 KGHSH and CDR2 LQKENI. Trimming shortened V by 2 bases and J by 6 bases, and 14 bases separated the two germline ends. This CDR3 is built from 15 residues. The CDR3 DNA reads TGTGCCAGCTCACCATCGGACGGGAGTGGCAATGAGCAGTTCTTC. This translates into CASSPSDGSGNEQFF. Full variable domain (rest looked up from reference TRBV18 and TRBJ2-1): NAGVMQNPRHLVRRRGQEARLRCSPMKGHSHVYWYRQLPEEGLKFMVYLQKENIIDESGMPKERFSAEFPKEGPSILRIQQVVRGDSAAYFCASSPSDGSGNEQFFGPGTRLTVL.

Notes on this clonotype: Just one base apart from a much larger clone, this may be a read error. This chain joins TRBV6-6 and TRBJ2-4; possibly TRBD1 or TRBD2 for D (5 bases each). Germline-derived CDR1 and CDR2 are MNHNY and SVGAGI (reference sequence). The length of the CDR3 is 14 residues. The CDR3 DNA reads as TGTGCCGGCAGTGGAACCGGGGCACTAAACATTCAGTACTTC. Translating it yields CAGSGTGALNIQYF.

In its sample, this clonotype was seen a few times. V gene TRBV6-2 or TRBV6-3 combines with J gene TRBJ2-7, with 7 bases fitting TRBD1. V gave up 6 bases and J gave up 1 base; unmatched junction bases: 6. CDR3 length: 14 amino acids. Germline V gene data show CDR1 as MNHEY and CDR2 as SVGEGT. The CDR3 loop is CASSKTGPSYEQYF. The CDR3 DNA reads as TGTGCCAGCAGCAAGACAGGGCCGTCCTACGAGCAGTACTTC.

J is TRBJ1-1 and V is TRBV10-3; the D gene is possibly TRBD1 (5 bases). Germline CDR1 reads ENHRY; CDR2 reads SYGVKD. Deletions cut 8 bases from V and 3 bases from J, with 13 bases between. CDR3 length: 13 residues. CDR3 sequence: CAIALGGDTEAFF. The CDR3 DNA follows: TGTGCCATCGCCCTAGGAGGGGACACTGAAGCTTTCTTT.

The chain uses TRBV7-6 and TRBJ2-2; D call uncertain. V lost 1 base, J lost 8 bases, and 11 bases lay in between. Germline V CDR1 and CDR2: SGHVS, FNYEAQ. The CDR3 has 14 amino acids. CDR3 coding DNA: TGTGCCAGCAGCTTAGACCCCCTGGGAGGGGAGCTGTTTTTT. This encodes CASSLDPLGGELFF. Complete variable domain (other parts from reference TRBV7-6 and TRBJ2-2): GAGVSQSPRYKVTKRGQDVALRCDPISGHVSLYWYRQALGQGPEFLTYFNYEAQQDKSGLPNDRFSAERPEGSISTLTIQRTEQRDSAMYRCASSLDPLGGELFFGEGSRLTVL.